This is a list of T cell receptor beta chains from one sample in a study of tumor-infiltrating lymphocytes in primary liver carcinoma. Via MiXCR, TCRdb re-called the multiplex PCR reads, giving one row per CDR3 protein. The data show almost 200,000 distinct CDR3 sequences, with around three fifths seen just once and about 7.1% held by the top ten. Material for sequencing was peripheral blood. The receptors were gathered from a woman aged 55-75 years with primary liver carcinoma and hepatitis B virus infection. The CDR3 runs from the conserved cysteine through the conserved F or W. Each record gives: clone size, J gene, V gene, D gene, CDR3 DNA, CDR3 protein. The D gene is left open where the match is weak. The size field is filled for only some rows; it gives once, few, many or a size class.

size: -
J: TRBJ2-1
V: TRBV29-1
D: -
DNA: TGCAGCGTTACTAAACGTGCAGGCAGAGATAGCGACAATGAGCAGTTCTTC
CDR3: CSVTKRAGRDSDNEQFF

size: -
J: TRBJ2-1
V: TRBV4-1
D: -
DNA: TGCGCCAGCAGCCCCGAACTGGCGGGGGCTTACAGTGAGCAGTTCTTC
CDR3: CASSPELAGAYSEQFF

size: -
J: TRBJ1-1
V: TRBV6-2/TRBV6-3
D: -
DNA: TGTGCCAGCCTAAGATCCGGGACTGAACCTTTCTTT
CDR3: CASLRSGTEPFF

size: -
J: TRBJ2-5
V: TRBV25-1
D: -
DNA: TGTGCCAGCTGTGCGCGGCAGAACCAAGAGACCCAATACTTC
CDR3: CASCARQNQETQYF

size: -
J: TRBJ2-2
V: TRBV11-3
D: -
DNA: TGTGCCAGTAGCCCCCAGGACAAGGGGCCTGGGGAGCTGTTTTTT
CDR3: CASSPQDKGPGELFF

size: many
J: TRBJ2-1
V: TRBV10-3
D: -
DNA: TGTGCCATCAGTTCGGCCAATGAGCAGTTCTTC
CDR3: CAISSANEQFF

size: -
J: TRBJ2-7
V: TRBV11-2
D: TRBD1
DNA: TGTGCCAGCAGCCTCCTAACACAGGGGTCGGTGGAACAGTACTTC
CDR3: CASSLLTQGSVEQYF

size: many
J: TRBJ2-7
V: TRBV7-8
D: -
DNA: TGTGCCAGCAGCCCCTCACAGGGATTTTACGAGCAGTACTTC
CDR3: CASSPSQGFYEQYF

size: -
J: TRBJ2-7
V: TRBV11-2
D: -
DNA: TGTGCCAGCAGCCAGACTATCAGGAGTGGTGGGCAGTACTTC
CDR3: CASSQTIRSGGQYF

size: few
J: TRBJ2-7
V: TRBV4-1
D: TRBD1
DNA: TGCGCCAGCAGCCAAACCGACAGGGTCTCCTACGAGCAGTACTTC
CDR3: CASSQTDRVSYEQYF

size: -
J: TRBJ2-3
V: TRBV11-1
D: -
DNA: TGTGCTAGCAGCCCGCAGGGGACGGATACGCGGTATTTT
CDR3: CASSPQGTDTRYF

size: -
J: TRBJ2-4
V: TRBV6-5
D: -
DNA: TGTGCCAGCAGTTACTCGCTGGGGAGCATCCAGTACTTC
CDR3: CASSYSLGSIQYF

size: once
J: TRBJ1-1
V: TRBV29-1
D: -
DNA: TGCAGCATTAAGAGCCATGGGGGCATTGAAGCTTTCTTT
CDR3: CSIKSHGGIEAFF

size: once
J: TRBJ1-2
V: TRBV29-1
D: -
DNA: TGCAGCCTTGATTCGGGAACGGTGGGACATAGCTACACCTTC
CDR3: CSLDSGTVGHSYTF

size: -
J: TRBJ1-2
V: TRBV5-5
D: -
DNA: TGTGCCAGCAGCGGTGGACACACCTATGGCTACACCTTC
CDR3: CASSGGHTYGYTF

size: -
J: TRBJ1-4
V: TRBV28
D: -
DNA: TGTGCCAGCTGGGGGGCACAAAATGAAAAACTGTTTTTT
CDR3: CASWGAQNEKLFF

size: -
J: TRBJ2-1
V: TRBV14
D: -
DNA: TGTGCCAGCAGCCACTCGGACTCGGGTCTTGAGCAGTTCTTC
CDR3: CASSHSDSGLEQFF

size: -
J: TRBJ2-7
V: TRBV18
D: -
DNA: TGTGCCAGCTCACCATCTAACAGCTACGAGCAGTACTTC
CDR3: CASSPSNSYEQYF

size: -
J: TRBJ2-5
V: TRBV12-5
D: -
DNA: TGTGCTAGTGGTTTGGTACGAGGGGCGGCGCAAGAGACCCAGTACTTC
CDR3: CASGLVRGAAQETQYF

size: -
J: TRBJ1-4
V: TRBV10-3
D: TRBD1
DNA: TGTGACATCAGGCCGGGACAGGGCTCCGAAGCTAATGAAAAACTGTTTTTT
CDR3: CDIRPGQGSEANEKLFF

size: many
J: TRBJ1-1
V: TRBV5-6
D: -
DNA: TGTGCCAGCAGCTTTGATATTAGGGCTGAAGCTTTCTTT
CDR3: CASSFDIRAEAFF

size: many
J: TRBJ2-7
V: TRBV6-1
D: TRBD1
DNA: TGTGCCAGCAGTGGCCCCTGGGCCGGACAGGGGGCCTACGAGCAGTACTTC
CDR3: CASSGPWAGQGAYEQYF

size: -
J: TRBJ2-3
V: TRBV11-3
D: TRBD1
DNA: TGTGCCAGCAGCTTAGACCCAGGGACAGATGCACAGTATTTT
CDR3: CASSLDPGTDAQYF

size: -
J: TRBJ2-3
V: TRBV11-1
D: TRBD2
DNA: TGTGTCAGCAGCTCCCGGACTAGCGGGGGCATAGATACGCAGTATTTT
CDR3: CVSSSRTSGGIDTQYF

size: -
J: TRBJ2-7
V: TRBV7-9
D: -
DNA: TGTGCCAGCAGCCCGACAGACAGCTTCTCCTACGAGCCGTACTTC
CDR3: CASSPTDSFSYEPYF

size: few
J: TRBJ1-5
V: TRBV28
D: -
DNA: TGTGCCAGCAATTATAACCCGTCCGGGACGAAGAATCAGCCCCAGCATTTT
CDR3: CASNYNPSGTKNQPQHF

size: many
J: TRBJ2-1
V: TRBV29-1
D: TRBD2
DNA: TGCAGTATTACGACTAGCGGCTACAATGAGCAGTTCTTC
CDR3: CSITTSGYNEQFF

size: -
J: TRBJ2-2
V: TRBV9
D: -
DNA: TGTGCCAGCAGCGTAGCGGGTAGGAGGGTCACCGGGGAGCTGTTTTTT
CDR3: CASSVAGRRVTGELFF

size: -
J: TRBJ1-2
V: TRBV11-2
D: -
DNA: TGTGTCAGCAGTTCCGGGGCGGAATATGGTTACACCTTC
CDR3: CVSSSGAEYGYTF

size: -
J: TRBJ2-3
V: TRBV11-2
D: TRBD2
DNA: TGTGCCAGCAGCACATGGACTAGCGGGAGACAAAATATGCAGTATTTT
CDR3: CASSTWTSGRQNMQYF

size: many
J: TRBJ1-5
V: TRBV12-3/TRBV12-4
D: TRBD1
DNA: TGTGCCAGCAGTTGGGGACAGAATCAGCCCCAGCATTTT
CDR3: CASSWGQNQPQHF

size: -
J: TRBJ2-7
V: TRBV6-1
D: TRBD2
DNA: TGTGTCAGCAGTCCACGGACTAGCGACTCCTACGAGCAGTACTTC
CDR3: CVSSPRTSDSYEQYF

size: few
J: TRBJ1-1
V: TRBV7-9
D: -
DNA: TGTGCCAGCAGCTTGGAGATGAACACTGAAGCTTTCTTT
CDR3: CASSLEMNTEAFF

size: -
J: TRBJ1-1
V: TRBV11-3
D: -
DNA: TGTGTCAGTAGCCTCAATCGGGGAGACACTGAAGCTTTCTTT
CDR3: CVSSLNRGDTEAFF

size: -
J: TRBJ2-1
V: TRBV11-1
D: -
DNA: TGTGCCAGCAGCTTAGACCCCAGGGACTCCTACAATGAGCAGTTCTTC
CDR3: CASSLDPRDSYNEQFF

size: -
J: TRBJ2-6
V: TRBV11-2
D: TRBD2
DNA: TGTGCCAGCAGCAGGGAAATCGGGGGGGCCAACATCCTGACTTTC
CDR3: CASSREIGGANILTF

size: -
J: TRBJ2-7
V: TRBV6-5
D: -
DNA: TGTGCCAGTAGACTAGGACAGTTCTACGAGCAGTACTTC
CDR3: CASRLGQFYEQYF

size: -
J: TRBJ2-7
V: TRBV28
D: -
DNA: TGTGCCAGCAGTTCGAGCAGTAAGTTATTGTACGAGCAGTACTTC
CDR3: CASSSSSKLLYEQYF

size: -
J: TRBJ2-3
V: TRBV5-4
D: -
DNA: TGTACCAGCAGCTTGCAAGGCACAGATACGCAGTATTTT
CDR3: CTSSLQGTDTQYF

size: -
J: TRBJ2-7
V: TRBV4-1
D: TRBD1
DNA: TGCGCCAGCAGCCAAGACGGCAGGGGACAGTACGAGCAGTACTTC
CDR3: CASSQDGRGQYEQYF

size: once
J: TRBJ2-7
V: TRBV11-1
D: TRBD2
DNA: TGTGCTAACAGCTTGGGGGAGGGCTACTACGAGCAGTACTTC
CDR3: CANSLGEGYYEQYF

size: -
J: TRBJ2-7
V: TRBV20-1
D: TRBD1
DNA: TGCAGTGCGGGGGAGACAGGGGGTAAAACCTACGAGCAGTACTTC
CDR3: CSAGETGGKTYEQYF

size: -
J: TRBJ2-4
V: TRBV28
D: -
DNA: TGTGCCAGCAGTCCAGCGGCCCGGAATATGCTCTACAAGCAGTACTTC
CDR3: CASSPAARNMLYKQYF

size: -
J: TRBJ2-7
V: TRBV11-2
D: TRBD1
DNA: TGTGTCAGCAGAGGCATAAGGGGGCCTTACGAGCAGTACTTC
CDR3: CVSRGIRGPYEQYF

size: many
J: TRBJ2-3
V: TRBV11-2
D: TRBD2
DNA: TGTGCCAGCAGCCCACTTAGAGCGGGAGGTCCCCATTATAGGTCCACAGATACGCAGTATTTT
CDR3: CASSPLRAGGPHYRSTDTQYF

size: -
J: TRBJ2-3
V: TRBV6-1
D: -
DNA: TGTGCCAACAGTGAAGCCTCCCTAGTCAAGGATACGCAGTATTTT
CDR3: CANSEASLVKDTQYF

size: few
J: TRBJ1-2
V: TRBV14
D: -
DNA: TGTGCCAGCAGCCAACAGGGGACTAACTATGGCTACACCTTC
CDR3: CASSQQGTNYGYTF

size: -
J: TRBJ1-5
V: TRBV12-3/TRBV12-4
D: -
DNA: TGTGCCAGCAGTTTAGACGGGTATACGCAGCATTTT
CDR3: CASSLDGYTQHF

size: -
J: TRBJ2-7
V: TRBV4-1
D: -
DNA: TGCATCAGCAGCCAGGCAATCTCTCGGTACGAGCAGTACTTC
CDR3: CISSQAISRYEQYF

size: once
J: TRBJ1-2
V: TRBV11-3
D: -
DNA: TGTGCCAGCAGCTTAACATGGGGGTTTGGCTACACCTTC
CDR3: CASSLTWGFGYTF

size: -
J: TRBJ2-7
V: TRBV28
D: TRBD1
DNA: TGTGCCAGCAGTGCCCCCGGGACAGGGGTTGACGAGCAGTACTTC
CDR3: CASSAPGTGVDEQYF

size: -
J: TRBJ2-3
V: TRBV7-9
D: TRBD1
DNA: TGTGCCAGCAGCTCACGGACAGGGGGGGATACGCAGTATTTT
CDR3: CASSSRTGGDTQYF

size: many
J: TRBJ1-1
V: TRBV4-2
D: TRBD1
DNA: TGTGCCAGCAGCCAAGAGGGGACAGCAGTTTACTTGAACACTGAAGCTTTCTTT
CDR3: CASSQEGTAVYLNTEAFF